Given below is one T cell receptor beta chain in context. The table came from immunoSEQ multiplex PCR; TCRdb's copy has only in-frame clones and leaves some out. The sample has around 78,000 clones, roughly 82% seen once; the top ten hold around a sixth. This sample is part of a study of blood T cell repertoires in COVID-19. V was cut by 0 bases and J by 2 bases, with 7 bases left in between. This CDR3 region has 14 residues. From germline, CDR1 is LGHDT and CDR2 YNNKEL (reference sequence). Sequenced material: peripheral blood. The chain uses TRBV3-1 (or the pseudogene TRBV3-2) and TRBJ2-5; the D is unclear. This clonotype was sampled from a human donor in a cohort sampled during active COVID-19. CDR3 sequence (DNA): TGTGCCAGCAGCCAAGATACCGGGCAAGAGACCCAGTACTTC. Its protein is CASSQDTGQETQYF.